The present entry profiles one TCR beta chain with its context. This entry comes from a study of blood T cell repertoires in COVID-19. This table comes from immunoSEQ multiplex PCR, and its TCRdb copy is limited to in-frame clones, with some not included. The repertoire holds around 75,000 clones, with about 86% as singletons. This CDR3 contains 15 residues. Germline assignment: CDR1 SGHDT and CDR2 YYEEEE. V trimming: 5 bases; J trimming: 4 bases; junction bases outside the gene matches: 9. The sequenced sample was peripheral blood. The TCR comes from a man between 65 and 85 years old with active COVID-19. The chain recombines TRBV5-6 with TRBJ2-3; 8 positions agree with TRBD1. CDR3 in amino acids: CASRPDRGGPDTQYF. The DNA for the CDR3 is TGTGCCAGCAGACCCGACAGGGGTGGACCAGATACGCAGTATTTT. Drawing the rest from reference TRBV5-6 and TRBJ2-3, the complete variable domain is DAGVTQSPTHLIKTRGQQVTLRCSPKSGHDTVSWYQQALGQGPQFIFQYYEEEERQRGNFPDRFSGHQFPNYSSELNVNALLLGDSALYLCASRPDRGGPDTQYFGPGTRLTVL.